This T cell receptor beta chain is drawn from a study of OX40 agonist ivuxolimab in advanced cancers. The ends were cut back, 10 bases at V and 10 bases at J, with 22 bases in the middle. This CDR3 has 14 residues. The germline V gene has CDR1 MDHEN and CDR2 SYDVKM. Method: immunoSEQ multiplex PCR; TCRdb's copy keeps in-frame clones and lacks some. Among tens of thousands of clones listed, 75% to 95% were seen once. This chain uses TRBV28 with TRBJ1-4, with D possibly TRBD1 on 5 matching bases. The receptor was isolated from an adult with an advanced solid tumor such as melanoma, head and neck, liver or kidney cancer. The specimen comprised CD4+ or CD8+ T cells sorted from blood, sampled in a trial of the OX40 agonist ivuxolimab. The CDR3 DNA is TGTGCCACCGGGGAGGTGGGGCGCGACGGAAAACTGTTTTTT. This encodes CATGEVGRDGKLFF.